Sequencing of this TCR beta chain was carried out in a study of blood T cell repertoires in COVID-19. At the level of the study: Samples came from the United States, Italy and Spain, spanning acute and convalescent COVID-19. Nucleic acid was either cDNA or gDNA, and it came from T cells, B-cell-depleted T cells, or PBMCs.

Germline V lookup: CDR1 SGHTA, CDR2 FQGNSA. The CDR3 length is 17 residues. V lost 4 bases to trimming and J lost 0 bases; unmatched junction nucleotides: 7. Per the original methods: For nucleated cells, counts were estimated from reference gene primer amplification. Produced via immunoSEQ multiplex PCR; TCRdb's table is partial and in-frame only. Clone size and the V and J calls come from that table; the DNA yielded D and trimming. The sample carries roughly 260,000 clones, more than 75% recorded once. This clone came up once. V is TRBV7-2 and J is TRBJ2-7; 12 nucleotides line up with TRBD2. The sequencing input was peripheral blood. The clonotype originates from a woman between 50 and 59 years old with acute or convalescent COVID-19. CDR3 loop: CASSSELAGGDSYEQYF. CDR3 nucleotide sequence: TGTGCCAGCAGCTCCGAACTAGCGGGAGGCGACTCCTACGAGCAGTACTTC.